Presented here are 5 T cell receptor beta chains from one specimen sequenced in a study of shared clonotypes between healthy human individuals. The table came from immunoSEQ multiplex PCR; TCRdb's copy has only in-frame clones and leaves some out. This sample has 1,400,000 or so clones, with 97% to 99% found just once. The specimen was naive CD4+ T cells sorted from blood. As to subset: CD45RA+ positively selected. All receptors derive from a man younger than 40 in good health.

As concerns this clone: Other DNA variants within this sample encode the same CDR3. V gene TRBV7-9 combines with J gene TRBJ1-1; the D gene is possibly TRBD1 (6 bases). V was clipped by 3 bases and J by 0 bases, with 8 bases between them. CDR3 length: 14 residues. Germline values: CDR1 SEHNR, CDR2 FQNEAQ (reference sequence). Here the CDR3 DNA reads TGTGCCAGCAGCTTGGGGGGGCTGAACACTGAAGCTTTCTTT. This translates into CASSLGGLNTEAFF.

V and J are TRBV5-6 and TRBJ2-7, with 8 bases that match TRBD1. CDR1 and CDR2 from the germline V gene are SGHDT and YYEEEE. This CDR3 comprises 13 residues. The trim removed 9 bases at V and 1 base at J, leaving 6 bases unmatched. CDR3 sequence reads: CATRDRSSYEQYF. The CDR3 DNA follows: TGTGCCACGCGGGACAGGTCGTCCTACGAGCAGTACTTC. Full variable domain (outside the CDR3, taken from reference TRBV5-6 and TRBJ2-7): DAGVTQSPTHLIKTRGQQVTLRCSPKSGHDTVSWYQQALGQGPQFIFQYYEEEERQRGNFPDRFSGHQFPNYSSELNVNALLLGDSALYLCATRDRSSYEQYFGPGTRLTVT.

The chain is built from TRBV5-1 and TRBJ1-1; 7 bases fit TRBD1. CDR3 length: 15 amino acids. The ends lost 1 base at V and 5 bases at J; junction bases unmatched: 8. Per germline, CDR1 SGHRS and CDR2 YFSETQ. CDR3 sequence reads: CASSLTGARGTEAFF. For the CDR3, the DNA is TGCGCCAGCAGCTTGACAGGGGCCCGGGGGACTGAAGCTTTCTTT.

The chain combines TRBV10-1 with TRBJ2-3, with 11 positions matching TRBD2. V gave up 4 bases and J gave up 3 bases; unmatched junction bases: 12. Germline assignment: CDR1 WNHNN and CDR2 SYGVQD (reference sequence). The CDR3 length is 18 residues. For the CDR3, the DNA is TGCGCCAGCAGTGTCGGAAAACTAGCGGGAGTACCGACAGATACGCAGTATTTT. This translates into CASSVGKLAGVPTDTQYF.

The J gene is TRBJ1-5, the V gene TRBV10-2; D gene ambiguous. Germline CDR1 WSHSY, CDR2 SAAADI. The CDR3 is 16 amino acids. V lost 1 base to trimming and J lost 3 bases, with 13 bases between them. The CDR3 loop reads CASSEFVGSDNQPQHF. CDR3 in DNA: TGCGCCAGCAGTGAGTTTGTAGGGTCTGACAATCAGCCCCAGCATTTT.